These T cell receptor beta chains were read from a single sample in a study of human T cells and chemical hapten exposure. TCRdb used MiXCR to reprocess the RACE reads, holding one entry per CDR3 protein. Here the sample spans over 150,000 distinct CDR3 sequences, about a quarter being singletons. The input for sequencing was whole blood, taken in connection with sensitization to the hapten diphenylcyclopropenone (DPC). Receptors originate from a woman aged 18-30 years with alopecia areata. Some clones in this sample may be carry-over from other donors' samples. CDR3s include the opening cysteine and the closing phenylalanine or tryptophan. The D gene is left open where the match is weak. The size field is filled for only some rows; it gives once, few, many or a size class.

NA	NA	TRBV4-1	TRBJ2-5	CASSHPGKADQETQYF	TGCGCCAGCAGCCACCCAGGGAAAGCGGACCAAGAGACCCAGTACTTC
TRBD1	NA	TRBV25-1	TRBJ2-7	CANGQGKRYF	TGTGCCAACGGACAGGGGAAGCGGTACTTC
TRBD1	few	TRBV9	TRBJ2-2	CASSATGQGHTGELFF	TGTGCCAGCAGCGCGACCGGACAGGGTCACACCGGGGAGCTGTTTTTT
NA	NA	TRBV27	TRBJ1-1	CASSSDHQNGEAFF	TGTGCCAGCAGTTCTGATCATCAAAATGGTGAAGCTTTCTTT
NA	NA	TRBV20-1	TRBJ1-3	CSVPLSSGNTIYF	TGCAGCGTTCCACTCAGCTCTGGAAACACCATATATTTT
NA	NA	TRBV24-1	TRBJ1-1	CATSSPVNTEAFF	TGTGCCACCAGTTCGCCCGTGAACACTGAAGCTTTCTTT
NA	NA	TRBV5-1	TRBJ2-3	CASSQGPTPTDTQYF	TGCGCCAGCAGCCAGGGACCCACCCCCACAGATACGCAGTATTTT
NA	many	TRBV12-3/TRBV12-4	TRBJ2-2	CASSLVGNTGELFF	TGTGCCAGCAGTTTGGTGGGAAACACCGGGGAGCTGTTTTTT
TRBD2	NA	TRBV5-1	TRBJ2-2	CASSLRTSGVTGELFF	TGCGCCAGCAGCTTAAGGACTAGCGGGGTCACCGGGGAGCTGTTTTTT
NA	few	TRBV4-2	TRBJ2-7	CASSPQVGEQYF	TGTGCCAGCAGCCCCCAAGTAGGCGAGCAGTACTTC
TRBD1	few	TRBV6-5	TRBJ2-7	CASSRFGTAYEQYF	TGTGCCAGCAGCCGCTTCGGGACAGCCTACGAGCAGTACTTC
TRBD1	NA	TRBV20-1	TRBJ1-3	CSASDRGYGNTIYF	TGCAGTGCGTCCGACAGGGGATATGGAAACACCATATATTTT
NA	few	TRBV2	TRBJ1-3	CASSDRLSSGNTIYF	TGTGCCAGCAGTGATAGGCTGAGCTCTGGAAACACCATATATTTT
TRBD2	few	TRBV29-1	TRBJ2-3	CSVDGTSGGFYTQYF	TGCAGCGTTGACGGTACTAGCGGGGGGTTTTATACGCAGTATTTT
TRBD1	NA	TRBV7-3	TRBJ1-2	CASSPRQGAGYTF	TGTGCCAGCAGCCCCCGACAGGGGGCAGGCTACACCTTC
TRBD1	few	TRBV6-6	TRBJ1-1	CASSYRQGANTEAFF	TGTGCCAGCAGTTACAGACAGGGCGCGAACACTGAAGCTTTCTTT
NA	many	TRBV3-1	TRBJ1-2	CASSGTNYGYTF	TGTGCCAGCAGCGGTACGAACTATGGCTACACCTTC
TRBD1	NA	TRBV30	TRBJ1-4	CAWSHRGGEKLFF	TGTGCCTGGAGCCATAGAGGGGGCGAAAAACTGTTTTTT
NA	few	TRBV6-5	TRBJ1-5	CASSTGVGDPPQHF	TGTGCCAGCAGTACGGGGGTTGGGGATCCGCCCCAGCATTTT
NA	NA	TRBV12-3/TRBV12-4	TRBJ2-2	CASSSLQETGELFF	TGTGCCAGCAGTTCTCTACAGGAGACCGGGGAGCTGTTTTTT
TRBD1	few	TRBV9	TRBJ2-7	CASSVVSGGFYEQYF	TGTGCCAGCAGCGTAGTTTCAGGGGGCTTCTACGAGCAGTACTTC
TRBD2	NA	TRBV4-1	TRBJ2-1	CASNIIAGGEQFF	TGCGCCAGCAATATCATCGCGGGGGGTGAGCAGTTCTTC
NA	many	TRBV7-9	TRBJ1-1	CASTRRSEAFF	TGTGCCAGCACCCGTCGGAGTGAAGCTTTCTTT
NA	NA	TRBV4-1	TRBJ1-5	CASSQADHPAQHF	TGCGCCAGCAGCCAAGCGGACCACCCGGCCCAGCATTTT
NA	NA	TRBV29-1	TRBJ2-3	CSVDGGWGDEAIDTQYF	TGCAGCGTTGATGGGGGCTGGGGGGACGAGGCTATAGATACGCAGTATTTT
NA	NA	TRBV28	TRBJ1-6	CASSWRTDSYNSPLHF	TGTGCCAGCAGTTGGCGGACAGACAGTTATAATTCACCCCTCCACTTT
NA	few	TRBV6-6	TRBJ1-5	CASSNRDPQHF	TGTGCCAGCAGCAACCGGGACCCCCAGCATTTT
NA	many	TRBV12-3/TRBV12-4	TRBJ1-2	CASSLGGFNGYTF	TGTGCCAGCAGCTTGGGGGGTTTCAATGGCTACACCTTC
NA	many	TRBV7-2	TRBJ2-3	CASSLGTDTQYF	TGTGCCAGCAGCTTAGGCACAGATACGCAGTATTTT
NA	few	TRBV7-9	TRBJ2-1	CASSSGTASSNEQFF	TGTGCCAGCAGCTCCGGGACCGCGAGTAGCAATGAGCAGTTCTTC
NA	few	TRBV7-2	TRBJ2-6	CASSATWGSGANVLTF	TGTGCCAGCAGCGCGACCTGGGGGTCCGGGGCCAACGTCCTGACTTTC
NA	few	TRBV11-2	TRBJ1-6	CASSFLARNSPLHF	TGTGCCAGCAGCTTTTTAGCACGGAATTCACCCCTCCACTTT
NA	NA	TRBV29-1	TRBJ2-1	CSVEGFQQFF	TGCAGCGTTGAGGGCTTCCAGCAGTTCTTC
NA	NA	TRBV9	TRBJ2-7	CASSVGGGGSAYEQYF	TGTGCCAGCAGCGTAGGAGGAGGGGGCTCGGCGTACGAGCAGTACTTC